The 18 T cell receptor beta chains reported below all come from one sample, sequenced in a study of cytomegalovirus exposure and HLA in healthy donors. Primers: 60 Vbeta forward and 13 Jbeta reverse. Here immunoSEQ multiplex PCR was the method, and the copy in TCRdb shows in-frame clones only, minus some. This sample yields about 130,000 clones, of which approximately 86% are seen a single time; around 1.7% belongs to the top ten. Sequencing used PBMCs. The source of these receptors is a boy younger than 18 in good health and CMV-seronegative.

This clone was seen just once. V is TRBV4-1 and J is TRBJ2-7; TRBD2 agrees at 10 bases. This CDR3 comprises 16 residues. The germline gives CDR1 MGHRA, CDR2 YSYEKL. Trimming cost V 3 bases and J 3 bases; bases outside gene matches: 8. The CDR3 bases are TGCGCCAGCAGCCACACTAGCGGGAAATTAAACTACGAGCAGTACTTC. Amino acid sequence: CASSHTSGKLNYEQYF.

The V gene is TRBV27, the J gene TRBJ2-1; D gene unclear. The V and J ends lost 5 bases and 5 bases respectively, with 10 bases between them. Per germline, CDR1 MNHEY and CDR2 SMNVEV (reference sequence). The CDR3 sequence is 13 residues long. The chain's CDR3 is CASSPEQNNEQFF. In nucleotides, the CDR3 is TGTGCCAGCAGTCCCGAACAGAACAATGAGCAGTTCTTC.

The chain recombines TRBV30 with TRBJ1-1, with D hard to call. V lost 0 bases and J lost 1, with 6 bases in between. CDR1 GTSNPN and CDR2 SVGIG come from the germline V gene (reference sequence). The CDR3 contains 13 residues. CDR3 DNA: TGTGCCTGGAGTGTACGTAGGAACACTGAAGCTTTCTTT. This encodes CAWSVRRNTEAFF.

The chain couples TRBV5-4 to TRBJ2-1; TRBD1 is a possible D gene (5 bases). V lost 2 bases and J 3 bases, leaving 9 bases between the germline ends. The length of the CDR3 is 14 residues. Looked up from germline, CDR1 is SGHNT and CDR2 is YYREEE (reference sequence). The CDR3: CASSLRTYYNEQFF. The CDR3 bases are TGTGCCAGCAGCTTAAGGACATACTACAATGAGCAGTTCTTC. Drawing the rest from reference TRBV5-4 and TRBJ2-1, the complete variable domain is ETGVTQSPTHLIKTRGQQVTLRCSSQSGHNTVSWYQQALGQGPQFIFQYYREEENGRGNFPPRFSGLQFPNYSSELNVNALELDDSALYLCASSLRTYYNEQFFGPGTRLTVL.

The chain links TRBV27 to TRBJ2-7, with TRBD2 matching over 11 bases. The CDR3 has 14 amino acids. With V trimmed by 5 bases and J by 3 bases, 3 bases remained unmatched. Germline loops: CDR1 MNHEY, CDR2 SMNVEV (reference sequence). In DNA, the CDR3 is TGTGCCAGCAGTGATCTAGCGGGGGGCTACGAGCAGTACTTC. It specifies CASSDLAGGYEQYF.

The rearrangement links TRBV30 to TRBJ2-1; 12 bases are shared with TRBD2. V lost 5 bases, J lost 4 bases, and 6 bases stayed unmatched. There are 15 residues in the CDR3. Germline CDR1 reads GTSNPN; CDR2 reads SVGIG (reference sequence). The CDR3 loop is CAWGGLAGLYNEQFF. The CDR3 coding sequence is TGTGCCTGGGGCGGACTAGCGGGACTATACAATGAGCAGTTCTTC. The complete variable domain, with remaining parts taken from reference TRBV30 and TRBJ2-1, reads SQTIHQWPATLVQPVGSPLSLECTVEGTSNPNLYWYRQAAGRGLQLLFYSVGIGQISSEVPQNLSASRPQDRQFILSSKKLLLSDSGFYLCAWGGLAGLYNEQFFGPGTRLTVL.

V and J are TRBV30 and TRBJ2-7, with a possible D match to TRBD1 (6 bases). CDR3 length: 15 amino acids. Germline CDR1 and CDR2: GTSNPN and SVGIG (reference sequence). With 3 bases removed from V and 4 bases from J, the gap between germline ends came to 19 bases. The CDR3 DNA is TGTGCCTGGAGCCTCGACGGCGCAGGGGCTTACGAGCAGTACTTC. As protein: CAWSLDGAGAYEQYF.

The chain combines TRBV4-1 with TRBJ1-1; D unclear. V dropped 0 bases and J dropped 2 bases, with 13 bases sitting between them. CDR1 is MGHRA, CDR2 YSYEKL, per germline. The CDR3 is 16 amino acids. Here the CDR3 reads CASSQDVWPENTEAFF. CDR3 coding DNA: TGCGCCAGCAGCCAAGACGTATGGCCAGAAAACACTGAAGCTTTCTTT.

This clone was detected a few times. The chain couples TRBV9 to TRBJ1-2, with D maybe TRBD1 (5 bases). Trimming removed 0 bases from V and 8 bases from J, with 20 bases in between. CDR3 length: 16 amino acids. In germline, CDR1 is SGDLS, CDR2 YYNGEE. CDR3 region: CASSVGAGTQLGGYTF. The CDR3 nucleotides read TGTGCCAGCAGCGTAGGGGCAGGGACTCAGTTGGGCGGCTACACCTTC.

The V gene is TRBV7-8, the J gene TRBJ2-1, with 13 bases fitting TRBD2. CDR1 is SGHVS and CDR2 is FQNEAQ in the germline V gene. The ends lost 5 bases at V and 2 bases at J; junction bases unmatched: 3. There are 16 residues in the CDR3. DNA of the CDR3: TGTGCCAGCAGCCCGGGACTAGCGGGGCCCTACAATGAGCAGTTCTTC. Its protein is CASSPGLAGPYNEQFF.

This chain links TRBV5-1 with TRBJ2-2, with 7 bases lining up with TRBD2. V trimming: 4 bases; J trimming: 10 bases; junction bases outside the gene matches: 4. This CDR3 comprises 12 residues. Germline CDR1 SGHRS, CDR2 YFSETQ. The CDR3 reads CASSLQREELFF. CDR3 nucleotides: TGCGCCAGCAGCCTCCAGCGGGAGGAGCTGTTTTTT.

The chain carries TRBV15 and TRBJ2-6; D possibly corresponds to TRBD1 (5 bases). Germline V gives CDR1 LNHNV, CDR2 YYDKDF (reference sequence). The CDR3 has 16 residues. Trimming removed 5 bases at V and 1 base at J, with 12 bases between. The CDR3: CATSQFQGSGANVLTF. CDR3 nucleotide sequence: TGTGCCACCAGCCAATTTCAGGGATCTGGGGCCAACGTCCTGACTTTC. Combining the CDR3 with reference TRBV15 and TRBJ2-6 gives the whole variable domain DAMVIQNPRYQVTQFGKPVTLSCSQTLNHNVMYWYQQKSSQAPKLLFHYYDKDFNNEADTPDNFQSRRPNTSFCFLDIRSPGLGDTAMYLCATSQFQGSGANVLTFGAGSRLTVL.

This clone came up once. The chain carries TRBV2 and TRBJ2-3, with D unclear. V was trimmed by 4 bases and J by 5 bases, leaving 7 bases between them. CDR1 is SNHLY, CDR2 FYNNEI, per germline. There are 12 residues in the CDR3. Here the CDR3 reads CASSVLRDTQYF. The CDR3 region has the DNA TGTGCCAGCAGTGTTCTGCGAGATACGCAGTATTTT. Based on the CDR3 plus reference TRBV2 and TRBJ2-3, the full variable domain is EPEVTQTPSHQVTQMGQEVILRCVPISNHLYFYWYRQILGQKVEFLVSFYNNEISEKSEIFDDQFSVERPDGSNFTLKIRSTKLEDSAMYFCASSVLRDTQYFGPGTRLTVL.

The chain uses TRBV5-4 and TRBJ2-7; 11 positions agree with TRBD2. Germline CDR1 and CDR2: SGHNT and YYREEE (reference sequence). The CDR3 sequence is 19 residues long. The trim removed 5 bases at V and 0 bases at J, leaving 16 bases unmatched. The CDR3 DNA sequence: TGTGCCAGCAGTCCAAGGACTAGCGGGCAACAAAAATCCTCCTACGAGCAGTACTTC. This encodes CASSPRTSGQQKSSYEQYF.

The sample holds a few counts of this clone. This chain links TRBV27 with TRBJ1-2, with 7 bases lining up with TRBD1. The germline V gene encodes CDR1 MNHEY and CDR2 SMNVEV (reference sequence). The ends lost 5 bases at V and 8 bases at J; junction bases unmatched: 14. This CDR3 contains 15 residues. CDR3 bases: TGTGCCAGCAGTCCCTACAGGGGAAGTGAACGGGGCTACACCTTC. Translated: CASSPYRGSERGYTF.

This clone was detected only once. V and J are TRBV20-1 and TRBJ2-7, with TRBD2 matching over 7 bases. There are 11 residues in the CDR3. Trimming cost V 7 bases and J 3 bases; bases outside gene matches: 3. In germline, CDR1 is DFQATT, CDR2 SNEGSKA (reference sequence). The CDR3 region is CSVASGYEQYF. In DNA form, the CDR3 reads TGCAGTGTTGCTAGCGGCTACGAGCAGTACTTC.

V gene TRBV11-3 combines with J gene TRBJ2-3; D is undetermined. CDR1 is SGHNT, CDR2 YENEEA, per germline. The ends were cut back, 5 bases at V and 2 bases at J, with 8 bases in the middle. The CDR3 extends over 13 amino acids. This CDR3 is CASSPRTTDTQYF. In DNA form, the CDR3 reads TGTGCCAGCAGCCCGCGTACCACAGATACGCAGTATTTT.

The V and J genes are TRBV4-2 and TRBJ2-3; 15 bases align to TRBD2. The CDR3 length is 16 residues. Germline assignment: CDR1 LGHNA and CDR2 YNFKEQ. The junction had 3 bases not matched to a gene; V was cut back by 5 bases and J by 3 bases. CDR3 amino acids: CASSVGTSGRTDTQYF. The CDR3 coding sequence is TGTGCCAGCAGCGTCGGGACTAGCGGGAGGACAGATACGCAGTATTTT.